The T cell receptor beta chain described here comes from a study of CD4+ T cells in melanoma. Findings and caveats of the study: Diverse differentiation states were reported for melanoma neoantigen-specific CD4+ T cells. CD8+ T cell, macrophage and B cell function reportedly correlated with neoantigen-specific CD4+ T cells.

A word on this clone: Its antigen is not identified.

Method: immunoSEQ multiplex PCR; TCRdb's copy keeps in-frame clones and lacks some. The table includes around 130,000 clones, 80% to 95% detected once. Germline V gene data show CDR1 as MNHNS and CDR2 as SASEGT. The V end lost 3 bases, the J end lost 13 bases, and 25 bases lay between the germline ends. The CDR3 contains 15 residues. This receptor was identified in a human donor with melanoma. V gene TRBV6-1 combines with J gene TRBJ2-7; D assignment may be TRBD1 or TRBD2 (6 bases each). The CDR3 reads CASSDPPGASDRRYF. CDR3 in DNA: TGTGCCAGCAGTGACCCGCCGGGGGCTTCGGACCGAAGATACTTC.